This TCR beta chain was profiled in a study of CD8+ T cells in alopecia areata. Whole-study results and caveats: Patients displayed less clarity in TCR sharing than mice, a finding possibly related to HLA.

Those with alopecia areata gave lesional scalp punch biopsies and peripheral blood. Sorted populations comprised CD4+ and CD8+ T cells obtained from PBMCs. Trimming removed 0 bases at V and 5 bases at J, with 10 bases between. Per the germline V gene, CDR1 is SNHLY and CDR2 is FYNNEI. CDR3 length: 14 amino acids. In the case of this clone: The antigen remains unidentified.

cDNA reverse transcribed from extracted RNA served as the sequencing template. Sequencing was performed with immunoSEQ multiplex PCR; in TCRdb, only in-frame clones are kept and a portion is missing. The sample holds 30,000 to 40,000 clones, over 65% seen once. The chain has TRBV2 and TRBJ2-5; TRBD1 is a possible D gene (5 bases). The sample comprised NKG2D-low CD8+ T cells sorted from blood. The clonotype comes from a human donor with alopecia areata. DNA of the CDR3: TGTGCCAGCAGTGAAGCCGGGCAGGGTGAGACCCAGTACTTC. As protein: CASSEAGQGETQYF.